This T cell receptor (beta chain) was documented in a study of T-cell reconstitution after alpha-beta-depleted transplantation in children. This clonotype was counted between two and nine times. Researchers prepared the TCRbeta library using unique molecular identifiers, the study reports. TCRdb independently ran MiXCR on the PCR reads; one entry per CDR3 protein. The sample includes 450,000 to 500,000 distinct CDR3 sequences, about 12% of them seen just once. Looked up from germline, CDR1 is LNHNV and CDR2 is YYDKDF (reference sequence). This CDR3 contains 12 residues. V lost 1 base to trimming and J lost 7 bases, with 8 bases between them.

The chain combines TRBV15 with TRBJ2-7, with D possibly TRBD2 on 5 matching bases. The starting material was PBMCs from the stem cell graft donor, obtained from the stem cell graft. The source is a human donor who donated a stem cell graft to a child with combined immunodeficiency. The CDR3 DNA reads TGTGCCACCAGCAGAGCTTCGGGAGAGCAGTACTTC. Protein sequence: CATSRASGEQYF. The full variable domain, its missing parts supplied by reference TRBV15 and TRBJ2-7, is DAMVIQNPRYQVTQFGKPVTLSCSQTLNHNVMYWYQQKSSQAPKLLFHYYDKDFNNEADTPDNFQSRRPNTSFCFLDIRSPGLGDTAMYLCATSRASGEQYFGPGTRLTVT.